This T cell receptor (beta chain) emerged from a study of vaccination and CD4 T cells after COVID-19. Remarks on this clonotype: Its target is unknown.

The assay that was used to sequence DNA from cultured CD4+ T cells was the Oncomine TCR Beta short-read assay. DNA came from CD4+ T cells after culture. A single record per CDR3 protein comes from TCRdb applying MiXCR to the PCR reads. The data contain about 14,000 distinct CDR3 sequences, roughly 63% of them singletons. General study results and limits: SARS-CoV-2-reactive clonotypes rose nonsignificantly, with the median going from about 20 to 38.

Noted treatment: roughly 11-day PBMC culture with coronavirus spike peptide pools or control peptides (ViraFEST assay). Using peptide pools, antigen-specific T cells were expanded in ViraFEST before TCRs were sequenced. PBMCs, plated at roughly 2 million per well, were grown in the presence of around 10 IU/ml IL-2 and about 10 ug/ml peptide pools. The receptor comes from a human donor who had recovered from COVID-19. The sample was CD4+ T cells from blood, cultured in vitro.

DNA of the CDR3: TGCACCAGCAGCCAAGATCAGCGGTTATCAGATACGCAGTATTTT. Encoded protein: CTSSQDQRLSDTQYF. The genes are TRBV1 and TRBJ2-3; the table assigns TRBD2, which was not confirmed against the DNA. TRBV1 is listed as a pseudogene. The CDR3 has 15 residues.